Given below is one T cell receptor (beta chain) in context. Antigen unknown. This specimen belongs to a study of T-cell reconstitution after alpha-beta-depleted transplantation in children. Study-wide results and caveats: T-cell numbers and diversity, one year after transplant, stemmed largely from T cells that were newly produced. Approximately two months post-transplant, alpha-beta T cells reportedly originated from several hundred expanded graft clones. Some patients showed high day-60 TCRbeta diversity, which derived from surviving recipient T cells and thymic progenitors.

Researchers prepared the TCRbeta library using unique molecular identifiers, the study reports. TCRdb independently ran MiXCR on the PCR reads; one entry per CDR3 protein. The sample has 15,000 to 20,000 distinct CDR3 sequences; 9.5% to 15% are singletons. J gave up 2 bases and V 2 bases, and 0 bases lay outside the gene matches. This CDR3 has 16 amino acids. CDR1 and CDR2 (germline): ENHRY, SYGVKD. This receptor was taken from a boy younger than two who had a stem cell transplant for Wiskott-Aldrich syndrome, so the T cells may come from the graft donor. The sample was PBMCs, mostly from graft donor cells, taken 180 days after TCRalphabeta/CD19-depleted stem cell transplant. The chain couples TRBV10-3 to TRBJ2-1; 13 bases are a match to TRBD2. The CDR3 sequence is CAISETSGRAYNEQFF. In nucleotides, the CDR3 is TGTGCCATCAGTGAGACTAGCGGGAGGGCCTACAATGAGCAGTTCTTC.